One sample yielded the 11 T cell receptor beta chains listed below, sequenced in a study of technical replicates of blood from several donors. The method was immunoSEQ multiplex PCR; TCRdb's version includes in-frame clones alone and lacks a portion of them. The sample holds about 76,000 clones, approximately 94% seen once. Material: T cells isolated from PBMCs. The receptor set was obtained from a human donor in good health.

The genes are TRBV2 and TRBJ1-5; possible D gene TRBD1, 6 bases. In germline, CDR1 is SNHLY, CDR2 FYNNEI. V was shortened by 4 bases and J by 0 bases, with 13 bases between the two germline ends. This CDR3 comprises 16 residues. As DNA, the CDR3 is TGTGCCAGCAGTGCGGACAGCCGCTATAGCAATCAGCCCCAGCATTTT. Its protein is CASSADSRYSNQPQHF.

This clone was detected only once. The chain links TRBV14 to TRBJ1-2, with D possibly being TRBD1 (6 bases). The V and J ends lost 0 bases and 6 bases respectively, with 23 bases between them. The germline gives CDR1 SGHDN, CDR2 FVKESK. CDR3 size: 18 residues. CDR3: CASSQESSQGYGRDGYTF. Written as DNA, the CDR3 is TGTGCCAGCAGCCAAGAAAGTAGCCAGGGGTACGGTAGAGATGGCTACACCTTC.

The chain's CDR3 is CAISPPSSYEQYF. The CDR3 bases are TGTGCCATATCCCCTCCGAGCTCCTACGAGCAGTACTTC. The V call is TRBV6-6, the J call TRBJ2-7, with D hard to call. V lost 10 bases and J lost 0, with 13 bases in between. Germline CDR1 reads MNHNY; CDR2 reads SVGAGI (reference sequence). CDR3 length: 13 residues.

V is TRBV10-3 and J is TRBJ1-5; D possibly corresponds to TRBD1 (5 bases). Trimming stripped 2 bases from V and 3 bases from J, with 5 bases between. The CDR3 extends over 13 amino acids. The germline V gene encodes CDR1 ENHRY and CDR2 SYGVKD. The CDR3 nucleotides are TGTGCCATCAGTGAGGGGGCCAATCAGCCCCAGCATTTT. It specifies CAISEGANQPQHF.

The rearrangement joins TRBV19 to TRBJ2-7; TRBD1 aligns across 7 bases. Germline CDR1 reads LNHDA; CDR2 reads SQIVND (reference sequence). The V and J ends lost 5 bases and 6 bases, in that order; junction bases with no gene match: 4. There are 12 residues in the CDR3. In DNA, the CDR3 is TGTGCCAGTAGTCCGACAGGGTTCGAGCAGTACTTC. Its protein product is CASSPTGFEQYF.

The chain has TRBV7-9 and TRBJ1-1, with 8 nucleotides matching TRBD1. With 6 bases clipped from V and 0 bases from J, the junction kept 9 bases outside the gene matches. CDR1 and CDR2 (germline): SEHNR, FQNEAQ (reference sequence). This CDR3 has 16 residues. CDR3 sequence reads: CASRLDRGLMNTEAFF. The CDR3, as DNA: TGTGCCAGCAGACTAGACAGGGGTCTCATGAACACTGAAGCTTTCTTT.

V gene TRBV6-6 combines with J gene TRBJ1-3; 7 bases fit TRBD1. V shed 5 bases and J 6 bases; nucleotides not matched to a gene: 7. The CDR3 runs to 14 residues. In germline, CDR1 is MNHNY, CDR2 SVGAGI (reference sequence). The CDR3 DNA follows: TGTGCCAGCAGTCCTTTCCAGGGGGAAAACACCATATATTTT. This translates into CASSPFQGENTIYF.

This rearrangement joins TRBV9 to TRBJ2-3; TRBD2 is a possible D gene (5 bases). This CDR3 is 15 amino acids long. V lost 1 base, J lost 1 base, and 10 bases lay in between. Looked up from germline, CDR1 is SGDLS and CDR2 is YYNGEE. The chain's CDR3 is CASSVLLDGTDTQYF. The CDR3 bases are TGTGCCAGCAGCGTACTACTAGACGGCACAGATACGCAGTATTTT. The full variable domain, in which reference TRBV9 and TRBJ2-3 provide the parts outside the CDR3, is DSGVTQTPKHLITATGQRVTLRCSPRSGDLSVYWYQQSLDQGLQFLIQYYNGEERAKGNILERFSAQQFPDLHSELNLSSLELGDSALYFCASSVLLDGTDTQYFGPGTRLTVL.

The V and J genes are TRBV19 and TRBJ1-2, with D uncertain. The CDR3 spans 13 residues. The ends were cut back, 3 bases at V and 4 bases at J, with 9 bases in the middle. CDR1 and CDR2 (germline): LNHDA, SQIVND (reference sequence). CDR3 nucleotides: TGTGCCAGTAGTATGGTCAGCGGCTATGGCTACACCTTC. The encoded protein is CASSMVSGYGYTF.

The chain has TRBV7-6 and TRBJ1-4; D remains ambiguous. The CDR3 covers 13 residues. With 4 bases removed from V and 6 bases from J, the gap between germline ends came to 9 bases. CDR1 is SGHVS, CDR2 FNYEAQ, per germline. The CDR3 reads CASSSRSDEKLFF. The DNA for the CDR3 is TGTGCCAGCAGCTCCCGCAGTGATGAAAAACTGTTTTTT.

The V call is TRBV5-4, the J call TRBJ2-3, with TRBD1 as a possible D gene (5 bases). Germline CDR1 reads SGHNT; CDR2 reads YYREEE (reference sequence). CDR3 size: 14 residues. V was clipped by 0 bases and J by 6 bases, with 11 bases between them. CDR3 nucleotide sequence: TGTGCCAGCAGCTTGGAACAGCCAGGGGATACGCAGTATTTT. It yields the protein CASSLEQPGDTQYF.